This T cell receptor beta chain was identified in a study of T-cell memory formation after mild COVID-19. Study context: For the most part, TCR clusters were specific to one donor. General study points: CD4+ contracting clones were found mainly in CM and EM, and CD8+ ones in EMRA. Later expanders leaned CD4+, whereas clones that contracted between day 15 and 85 were balanced CD4/CD8.

A remark on this clonotype: The antigen is unknown.

Germline V gene lookup returns CDR1 LNHNV and CDR2 YYDKDF (reference sequence). CDR3 length: 14 residues. Trimming cost V 5 bases and J 5 bases; bases outside gene matches: 8. 5'RACE, which relied on constant-segment primers, yielded TCR alpha and TCR beta cDNA libraries carrying sample barcodes and UMIs. MiXCR, applied by TCRdb to the 5' RACE reads, yields one record per CDR3 protein. Among 300,000 to 350,000 distinct CDR3 sequences, 19% were seen once, and the ten largest hold around 20%. The genes are TRBV15 and TRBJ1-2; 7 bases are a match to TRBD1. This receptor was taken from a man between 18 and 29 years old who had mild COVID-19 (a few samples of this study predate the infection). Cell type and time point are not known. Specimen: PBMCs or a T cell subset sorted from them (not recorded which). The CDR3 DNA is TGTGCCACCAGCTCTTTGGGACAGAGTTATGGCTACACCTTC. Its protein product is CATSSLGQSYGYTF. Using reference TRBV15 and TRBJ1-2 for the parts outside the CDR3, the full variable domain is DAMVIQNPRYQVTQFGKPVTLSCSQTLNHNVMYWYQQKSSQAPKLLFHYYDKDFNNEADTPDNFQSRRPNTSFCFLDIRSPGLGDTAMYLCATSSLGQSYGYTFGSGTRLTVV.